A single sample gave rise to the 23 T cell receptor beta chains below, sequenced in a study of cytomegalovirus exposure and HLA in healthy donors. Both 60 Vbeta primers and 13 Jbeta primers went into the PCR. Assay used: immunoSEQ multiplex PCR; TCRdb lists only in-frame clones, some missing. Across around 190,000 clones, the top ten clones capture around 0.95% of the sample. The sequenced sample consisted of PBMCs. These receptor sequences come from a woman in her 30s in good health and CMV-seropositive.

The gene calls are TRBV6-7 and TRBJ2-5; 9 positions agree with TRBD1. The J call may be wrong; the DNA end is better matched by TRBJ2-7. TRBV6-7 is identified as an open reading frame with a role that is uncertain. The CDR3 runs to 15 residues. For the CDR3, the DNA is TGTGCCAGCACGCCTGGGAGACAGGGGGATCACGAGCAGTACTTC. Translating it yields CASTPGRQGDHEQYF.

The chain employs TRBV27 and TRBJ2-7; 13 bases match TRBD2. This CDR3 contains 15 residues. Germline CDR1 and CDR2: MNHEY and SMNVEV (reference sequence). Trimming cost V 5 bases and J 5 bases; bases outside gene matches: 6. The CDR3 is CASSTRTSGSNEQYF. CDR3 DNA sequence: TGTGCCAGCAGTACAAGGACTAGCGGGAGTAACGAGCAGTACTTC.

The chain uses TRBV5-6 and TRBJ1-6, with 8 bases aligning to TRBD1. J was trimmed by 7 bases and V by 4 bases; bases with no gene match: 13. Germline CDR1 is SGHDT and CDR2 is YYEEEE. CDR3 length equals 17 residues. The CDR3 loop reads CASSQEVIRDRNSPLHF. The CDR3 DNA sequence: TGTGCCAGCAGCCAGGAGGTCATCCGGGACAGGAATTCACCCCTCCACTTT.

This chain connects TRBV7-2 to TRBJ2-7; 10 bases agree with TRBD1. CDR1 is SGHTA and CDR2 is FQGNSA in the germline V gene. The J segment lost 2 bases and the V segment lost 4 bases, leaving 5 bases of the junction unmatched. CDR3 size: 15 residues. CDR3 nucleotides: TGTGCCAGCAGCTCGGACAGGGGGGGGCCCTACGAGCAGTACTTC. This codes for CASSSDRGGPYEQYF.

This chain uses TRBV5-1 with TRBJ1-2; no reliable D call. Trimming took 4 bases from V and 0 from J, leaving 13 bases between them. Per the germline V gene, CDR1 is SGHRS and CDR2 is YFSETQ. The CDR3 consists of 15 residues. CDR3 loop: CASSPKAAPNYGYTF. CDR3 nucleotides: TGCGCCAGCAGCCCGAAGGCAGCGCCTAACTATGGCTACACCTTC.

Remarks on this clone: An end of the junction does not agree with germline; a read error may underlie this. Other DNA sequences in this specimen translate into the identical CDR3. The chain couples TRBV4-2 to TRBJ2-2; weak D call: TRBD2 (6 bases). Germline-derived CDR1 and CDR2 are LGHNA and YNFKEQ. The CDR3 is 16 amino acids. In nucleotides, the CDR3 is TGTGCTAGCAGCCAAAGTGGCCAGGGAGGAACCGGGGAGCTGTTTTTT. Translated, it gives CASSQSGQGGTGELFF.

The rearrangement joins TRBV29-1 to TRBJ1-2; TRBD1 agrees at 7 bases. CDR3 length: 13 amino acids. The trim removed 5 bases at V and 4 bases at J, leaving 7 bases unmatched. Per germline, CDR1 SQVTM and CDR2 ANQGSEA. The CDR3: CSVSRTGSYGYTF. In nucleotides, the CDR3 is TGCAGCGTTTCCCGGACAGGAAGCTATGGCTACACCTTC.

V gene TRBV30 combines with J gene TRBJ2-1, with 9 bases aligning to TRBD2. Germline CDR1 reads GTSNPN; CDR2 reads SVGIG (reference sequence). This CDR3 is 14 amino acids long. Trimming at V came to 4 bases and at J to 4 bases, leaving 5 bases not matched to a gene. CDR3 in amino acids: CAWTGLAAYNEQFF. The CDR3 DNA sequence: TGTGCCTGGACGGGACTAGCCGCATACAATGAGCAGTTCTTC.

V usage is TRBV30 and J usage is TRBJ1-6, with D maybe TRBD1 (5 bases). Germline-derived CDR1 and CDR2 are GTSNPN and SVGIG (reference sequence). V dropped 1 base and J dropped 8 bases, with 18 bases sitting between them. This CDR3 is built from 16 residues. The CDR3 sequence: CAWSDTTPGYHSPLHF. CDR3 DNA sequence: TGTGCCTGGAGTGACACCACCCCAGGGTACCATTCACCCCTCCACTTT.

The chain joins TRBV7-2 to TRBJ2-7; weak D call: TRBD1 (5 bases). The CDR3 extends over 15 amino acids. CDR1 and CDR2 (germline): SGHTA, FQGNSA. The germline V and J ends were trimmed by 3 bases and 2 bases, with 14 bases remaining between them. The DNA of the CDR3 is TGTGCCAGCAGCTTGCCCAGCAGGGCCCCCTACGAGCAGTACTTC. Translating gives CASSLPSRAPYEQYF. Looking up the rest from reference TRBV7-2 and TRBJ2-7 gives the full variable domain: GAGVSQSPSNKVTEKGKDVELRCDPISGHTALYWYRQSLGQGLEFLIYFQGNSAPDKSGLPSDRFSAERTGGSVSTLTIQRTQQEDSAVYLCASSLPSRAPYEQYFGPGTRLTVT.

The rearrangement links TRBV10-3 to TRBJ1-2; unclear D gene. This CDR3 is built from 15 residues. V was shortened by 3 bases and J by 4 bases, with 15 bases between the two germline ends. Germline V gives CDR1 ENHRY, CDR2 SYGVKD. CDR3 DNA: TGTGCCATCAGTGAAGAGGGCAGTTTCTTCTATGGCTACACCTTC. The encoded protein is CAISEEGSFFYGYTF.

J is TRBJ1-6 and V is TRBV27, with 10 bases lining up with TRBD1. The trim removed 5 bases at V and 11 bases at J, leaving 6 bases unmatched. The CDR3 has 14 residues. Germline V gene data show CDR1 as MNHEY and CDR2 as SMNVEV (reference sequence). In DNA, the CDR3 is TGTGCCAGCAGTCTTCGGGACAGGGGAGCACCCCTCCACTTT. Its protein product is CASSLRDRGAPLHF.

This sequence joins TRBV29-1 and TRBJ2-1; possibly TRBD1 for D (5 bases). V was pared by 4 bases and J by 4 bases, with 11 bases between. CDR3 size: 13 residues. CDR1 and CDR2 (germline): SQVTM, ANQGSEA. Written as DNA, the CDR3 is TGCAGCGTTGCCAGGGATCTTTACAATGAGCAGTTCTTC. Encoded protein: CSVARDLYNEQFF.

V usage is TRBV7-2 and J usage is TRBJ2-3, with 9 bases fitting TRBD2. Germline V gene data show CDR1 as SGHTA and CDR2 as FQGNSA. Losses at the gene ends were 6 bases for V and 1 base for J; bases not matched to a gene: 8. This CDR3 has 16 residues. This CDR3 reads CASRLSASGGTDTQYF. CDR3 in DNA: TGTGCCAGCAGACTCTCGGCTAGCGGGGGCACAGATACGCAGTATTTT.

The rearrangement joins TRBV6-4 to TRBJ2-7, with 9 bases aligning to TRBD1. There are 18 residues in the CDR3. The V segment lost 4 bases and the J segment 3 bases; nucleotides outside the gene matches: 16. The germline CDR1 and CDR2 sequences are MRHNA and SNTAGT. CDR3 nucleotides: TGTGCCAGCAGTGTGTATTACCATGTGGACAGGGGCTACTACGAGCAGTACTTC. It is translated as CASSVYYHVDRGYYEQYF.

CDR3 in amino acids: CAWSTSGVYNEQFF. In DNA, the CDR3 is TGTGCCTGGAGTACTAGCGGGGTGTACAATGAGCAGTTCTTC. The rearrangement links TRBV30 to TRBJ2-1; 10 bases align to TRBD2. This CDR3 comprises 14 residues. The V segment lost 2 bases and the J segment 4 bases; nucleotides outside the gene matches: 2. The germline V gene encodes CDR1 GTSNPN and CDR2 SVGIG (reference sequence).

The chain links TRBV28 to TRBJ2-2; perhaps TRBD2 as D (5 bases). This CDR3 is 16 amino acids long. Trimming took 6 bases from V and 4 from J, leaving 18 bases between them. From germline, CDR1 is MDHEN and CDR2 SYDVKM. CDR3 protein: CASSIQPGSSTGELFF. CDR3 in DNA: TGTGCCAGCAGCATTCAGCCGGGGAGTTCCACCGGGGAGCTGTTTTTT.

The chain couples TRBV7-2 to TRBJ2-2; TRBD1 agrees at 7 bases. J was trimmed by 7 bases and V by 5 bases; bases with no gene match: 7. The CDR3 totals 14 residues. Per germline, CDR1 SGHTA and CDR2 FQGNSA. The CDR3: CASSPSTGHGELFF. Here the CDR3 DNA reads TGTGCCAGCAGCCCTTCGACAGGGCACGGGGAGCTGTTTTTT.

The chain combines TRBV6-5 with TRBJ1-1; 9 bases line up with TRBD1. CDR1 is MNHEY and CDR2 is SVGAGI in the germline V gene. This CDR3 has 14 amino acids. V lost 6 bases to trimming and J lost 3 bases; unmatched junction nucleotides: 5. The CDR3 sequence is CASRRDRGYTEAFF. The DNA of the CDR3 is TGTGCCAGCAGGAGAGACAGGGGGTACACTGAAGCTTTCTTT.

CDR3 sequence reads: CASSQDIGSGNTIYF. The CDR3 DNA reads as TGTGCCAGCAGCCAGGACATTGGCTCTGGAAACACCATATATTTT. This chain uses TRBV5-8 with TRBJ1-3, with D maybe TRBD1 (5 bases). Germline loops: CDR1 SGHTS, CDR2 YDEGEE. The CDR3 is 15 residues long. Trimming stripped 4 bases from V and 0 bases from J, with 11 bases between.

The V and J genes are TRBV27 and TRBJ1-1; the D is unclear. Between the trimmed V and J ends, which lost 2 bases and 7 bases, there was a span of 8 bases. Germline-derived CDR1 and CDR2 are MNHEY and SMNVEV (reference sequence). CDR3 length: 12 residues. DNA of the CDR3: TGTGCCAGCAGTTTAGTGGGCAGTGAAGCTTTCTTT. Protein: CASSLVGSEAFF.

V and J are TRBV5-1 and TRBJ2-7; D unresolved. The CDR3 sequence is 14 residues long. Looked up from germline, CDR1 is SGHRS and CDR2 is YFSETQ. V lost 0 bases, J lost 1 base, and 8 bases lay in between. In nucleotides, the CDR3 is TGCGCCAGCAGCTTGGCGCCGGGTTCCTACGAGCAGTACTTC. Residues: CASSLAPGSYEQYF.

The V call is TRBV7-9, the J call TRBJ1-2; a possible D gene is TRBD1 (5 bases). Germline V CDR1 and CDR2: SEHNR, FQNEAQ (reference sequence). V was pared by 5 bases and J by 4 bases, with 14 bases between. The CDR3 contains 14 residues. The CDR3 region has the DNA TGTGCCAGCAGCCCCTCAGAAGGGGTCTATGGCTACACCTTC. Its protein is CASSPSEGVYGYTF.